The 18 T cell receptor beta chains given below trace back to one sample, sequenced in a study of T cell repertoires in cytomegalovirus infection. TCRdb recomputed calls from the reads with MiXCR, one row per CDR3 protein. The sample contains almost 500,000 distinct CDR3 sequences, about 11% of which appear only once. The specimen sequenced was PBMCs. The receptors were gathered from a human donor in good health (CMV status not recorded). Some clones in this sample may be carry-over from other donors' samples.

This clonotype has ten or more counts. CDR3 sequence (DNA): TGTGCCAGCAGCCCCAGACGGGGTAACTATGGCTACACCTTC. Its protein is CASSPRRGNYGYTF. The rearrangement links TRBV7-9 to TRBJ1-2; D not certain. This CDR3 has 14 amino acids. V was clipped by 5 bases and J by 1 base, with 11 bases between them. CDR1 is SEHNR, CDR2 FQNEAQ, per germline (reference sequence).

This clonotype has a count of ten or more. This chain joins TRBV19 and TRBJ2-1; D may be TRBD2 (6 bases). The CDR3 is made up of 16 amino acids. V was cut by 5 bases and J by 9 bases, with 23 bases left in between. CDR1 and CDR2 (germline): LNHDA, SQIVND (reference sequence). The CDR3 DNA reads TGTGCCAGTAGTCTCCCGGAGGGGACCCCCCCCCTTGAGCAGTTCTTC. Translated: CASSLPEGTPPLEQFF.

The rearrangement joins TRBV20-1 to TRBJ2-2; 8 nucleotides line up with TRBD1. Germline-derived CDR1 and CDR2 are DFQATT and SNEGSKA (reference sequence). The CDR3 spans 14 residues. The CDR3 DNA reads as TGCGGCTCTTCCAGGGGGCCAGGAGCCGGGGAGCTGTTTTTT. Amino acid sequence: CGSSRGPGAGELFF.

In this sample, this clonotype turned up a few times. The chain couples TRBV24-1 to TRBJ2-1; possible D gene TRBD1, 6 bases. The CDR3 loop spans 24 amino acids. With 2 bases removed from V and 10 bases from J, the gap between germline ends came to 44 bases. The germline gives CDR1 KGHDR, CDR2 SFDVKD. CDR3 DNA sequence: TGTGCCACCAGTGATTCTTCCGCGCACACCCCCAGGGGCGCCCAGACCTTCTACAATGAGGAGCAGTTCTTC. This codes for CATSDSSAHTPRGAQTFYNEEQFF.

This chain connects TRBV20-1 to TRBJ2-3; D not certain. The V and J ends lost 6 bases and 6 bases respectively, with 13 bases between them. CDR1 and CDR2 from the germline V gene are DFQATT and SNEGSKA (reference sequence). This CDR3 contains 12 residues. In nucleotides, the CDR3 is TGCAGTGCCCCCTTGAGAGATGATACGCAGTATTTT. Amino acid sequence: CSAPLRDDTQYF.

This clonotype occurred many times. The V and J genes are TRBV10-3 and TRBJ2-2, with D perhaps TRBD2 (5 bases). The V end lost 11 bases, the J end lost 6 bases, and 19 bases lay between the germline ends. CDR3 size: 14 residues. Germline CDR1 is ENHRY and CDR2 is SYGVKD. Here the CDR3 reads CAARPGKGPGELFF. The CDR3 region has the DNA TGTGCCGCAAGACCCGGGAAAGGCCCCGGGGAGCTGTTTTTT.

This clonotype showed up many times. CDR3 DNA: TGTGCCAGCAACCTAGGGGGACTCCCCTACGAGCAGTACTTC. Protein product: CASNLGGLPYEQYF. J is TRBJ2-7 and V is TRBV28; D possibly uses TRBD1 or TRBD2 (6 bases each). Per the germline V gene, CDR1 is MDHEN and CDR2 is SYDVKM. The CDR3 spans 14 residues. Trimming removed 7 bases at V and 2 bases at J, with 15 bases between.

The table lists this clonotype with a few counts. The gene calls are TRBV2 and TRBJ2-3; D gene ambiguous. The CDR3 runs 14 residues. Trimming took 6 bases from V and 1 from J, leaving 11 bases between them. CDR1 and CDR2 from the germline V gene are SNHLY and FYNNEI. The DNA for the CDR3 is TGTGCCAGCAGCGCCTTCGGGCGCACAGATACGCAGTATTTT. Protein: CASSAFGRTDTQYF.

This clonotype appeared many times. The J gene is TRBJ2-5, the V gene TRBV7-2; 11 bases agree with TRBD2. The germline gives CDR1 SGHTA, CDR2 FQGNSA. Trimming at V came to 6 bases and at J to 4 bases, leaving 7 bases not matched to a gene. The CDR3 spans 15 residues. This chain's CDR3 is CASRHSGGATETQYF. CDR3 bases: TGTGCCAGCAGACATAGCGGGGGGGCCACAGAGACCCAGTACTTC.

This chain uses TRBV5-1 with TRBJ2-4; the D gene could be TRBD1 or TRBD2 (5 bases each). The germline gives CDR1 SGHRS, CDR2 YFSETQ. The germline V and J ends were trimmed by 3 bases and 0 bases, with 13 bases remaining between them. CDR3 length: 16 amino acids. As DNA, the CDR3 is TGCGCCAGCAGCTCGACGGGGACCGCAGCCAAAAACATTCAGTACTTC. As protein: CASSSTGTAAKNIQYF.

This clonotype was counted many times. J is TRBJ2-5 and V is TRBV11-2; D is possibly TRBD2 (6 bases). CDR3 length equals 15 residues. V was trimmed by 6 bases and J by 2 bases, leaving 16 bases between them. Germline V gene sequence: CDR1 SGHAT, CDR2 FQNNGV. This CDR3 reads CASRRPGRKQETQYF. CDR3 in DNA: TGTGCCAGCAGGCGCCCGGGGAGGAAACAAGAGACCCAGTACTTC.

Notes on this clonotype: A read error may explain this, as a much larger clone is one base away. The CDR3 loop reads CAIRESRRGARDTQYF. CDR3 DNA: TGTGCCATCAGGGAGTCCCGCAGGGGGGCCAGAGATACGCAGTATTTT. V gene TRBV10-3 combines with J gene TRBJ2-3; D possibly corresponds to TRBD1 (7 bases). CDR1 and CDR2 from the germline V gene are ENHRY and SYGVKD. The CDR3 has 16 residues.

This sequence joins TRBV24-1 and TRBJ1-2, with 9 bases lining up with TRBD1. Per the germline V gene, CDR1 is KGHDR and CDR2 is SFDVKD. CDR3 length equals 14 residues. J was trimmed by 5 bases and V by 4 bases; bases with no gene match: 4. The CDR3: CATSDPDRGYGYTF. The CDR3 coding sequence is TGTGCCACCAGTGACCCCGACAGGGGGTATGGCTACACCTTC.

This clonotype was detected ten times or more. The genes are TRBV6-1 and TRBJ2-7, with TRBD2 identical over 9 bases. Germline loops: CDR1 MNHNS, CDR2 SASEGT. V lost 4 bases to trimming and J lost 0 bases; unmatched junction nucleotides: 4. The CDR3 runs 15 residues. The CDR3 nucleotides are TGTGCCAGCAGTGCTCGACTAGCGGCCTCCTACGAGCAGTACTTC. Translating it yields CASSARLAASYEQYF.

This clonotype showed up just a few times. The gene calls are TRBV3-1 and TRBJ2-2; no clear D gene. V gave up 3 bases and J gave up 4 bases, with 6 bases separating them. The CDR3 sequence is 13 residues long. Germline V gene sequence: CDR1 LGHDT, CDR2 YNNKEL (reference sequence). CDR3 region: CASSHDTTGELFF. In nucleotides, the CDR3 is TGTGCCAGCAGCCATGACACCACCGGGGAGCTGTTTTTT.

About this clonotype itself: A much larger clone differs by one base, so this may be a read error. V gene TRBV4-2 combines with J gene TRBJ2-1; 10 nucleotides agree with TRBD2. Unmatched junction bases numbered 7, after V lost 4 bases and J lost 4 bases. Germline CDR1 reads LGHNA; CDR2 reads YNFKEQ. There are 16 residues in the CDR3. CDR3 loop: CASSRETSGLYNEQFF. In nucleotides, the CDR3 is TGTGCCAGCAGCCGGGAGACTAGCGGGCTATACAATGAGCAGTTCTTC.

The chain couples TRBV29-1 to TRBJ1-1, with 8 bases identical to TRBD1. This CDR3 spans 12 amino acids. CDR1 SQVTM and CDR2 ANQGSEA come from the germline V gene. V was pared by 3 bases and J by 3 bases, with 0 bases of the junction left unmatched. CDR3 region: CSVETGDTEAFF. CDR3 nucleotide sequence: TGCAGCGTTGAGACAGGGGACACTGAAGCTTTCTTT.

Turning to this clonotype: It is likely a read error, because the conserved phenylalanine at the end of the CDR3 is missing. The gene calls are TRBV28 and TRBJ2-7; TRBD2 agrees at 7 bases. This CDR3 is built from 15 residues. CDR1 MDHEN and CDR2 SYDVKM come from the germline V gene. After removal of 4 bases from V and 3 bases from J, the junction contained 9 bases not matched to a gene. The CDR3 DNA follows: TGTGCCAGCAGTTCCCCTGGCGGGAGCATCTACGAGCAGTACCTC. Translating it yields CASSSPGGSIYEQYL.